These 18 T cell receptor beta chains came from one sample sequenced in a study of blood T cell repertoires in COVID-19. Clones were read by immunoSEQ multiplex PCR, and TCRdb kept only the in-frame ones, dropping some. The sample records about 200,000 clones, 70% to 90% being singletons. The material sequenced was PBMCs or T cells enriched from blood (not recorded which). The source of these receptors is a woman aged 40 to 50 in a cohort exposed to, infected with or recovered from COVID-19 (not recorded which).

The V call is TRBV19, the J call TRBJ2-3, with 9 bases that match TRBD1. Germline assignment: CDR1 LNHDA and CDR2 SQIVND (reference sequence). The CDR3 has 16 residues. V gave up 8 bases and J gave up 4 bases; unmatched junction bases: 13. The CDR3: CASGTLPGQGADTQYF. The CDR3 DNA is TGTGCCAGTGGGACACTCCCGGGACAGGGTGCAGATACGCAGTATTTT.

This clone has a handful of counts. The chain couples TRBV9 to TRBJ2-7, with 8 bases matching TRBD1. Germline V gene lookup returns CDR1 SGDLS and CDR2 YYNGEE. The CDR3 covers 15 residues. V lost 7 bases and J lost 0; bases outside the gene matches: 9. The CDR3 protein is CASQIRTGHSYEQYF. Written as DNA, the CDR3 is TGTGCCAGCCAGATTCGGACAGGGCACTCCTACGAGCAGTACTTC. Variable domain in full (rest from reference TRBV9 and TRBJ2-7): DSGVTQTPKHLITATGQRVTLRCSPRSGDLSVYWYQQSLDQGLQFLIQYYNGEERAKGNILERFSAQQFPDLHSELNLSSLELGDSALYFCASQIRTGHSYEQYFGPGTRLTVT.

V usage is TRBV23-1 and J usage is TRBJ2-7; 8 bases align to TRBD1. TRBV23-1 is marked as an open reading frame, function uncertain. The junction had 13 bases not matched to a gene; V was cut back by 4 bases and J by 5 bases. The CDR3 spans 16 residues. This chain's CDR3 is CASSPRRGRGPHEQYF. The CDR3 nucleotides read TGCGCCAGCAGTCCGCGCCGGGGCAGGGGGCCCCACGAGCAGTACTTC.

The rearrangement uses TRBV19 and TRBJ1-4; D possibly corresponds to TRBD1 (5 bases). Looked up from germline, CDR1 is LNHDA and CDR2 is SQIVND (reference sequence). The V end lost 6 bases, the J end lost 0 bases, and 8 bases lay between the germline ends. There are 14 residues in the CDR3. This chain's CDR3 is CASRTGPTNEKLFF. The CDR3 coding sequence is TGTGCCAGTAGAACAGGACCAACTAATGAAAAACTGTTTTTT.

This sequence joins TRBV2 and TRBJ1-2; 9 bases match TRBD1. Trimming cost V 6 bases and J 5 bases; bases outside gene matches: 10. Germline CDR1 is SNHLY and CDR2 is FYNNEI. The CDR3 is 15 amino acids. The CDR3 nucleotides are TGTGCCAGCAGCGAACACGACAGGGGGAGATATGGCTACACCTTC. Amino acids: CASSEHDRGRYGYTF.

The CDR3 nucleotides read TGCGCCAGCAGCCAGGAACAGGGACCTAACTATGGCTACACCTTC. Encoded protein: CASSQEQGPNYGYTF. The chain is built from TRBV4-1 and TRBJ1-2, with D possibly matching TRBD1 (6 bases). The CDR3 covers 15 residues. Per germline, CDR1 MGHRA and CDR2 YSYEKL. V shed 3 bases and J shed 0 bases, with 11 bases lying between them.

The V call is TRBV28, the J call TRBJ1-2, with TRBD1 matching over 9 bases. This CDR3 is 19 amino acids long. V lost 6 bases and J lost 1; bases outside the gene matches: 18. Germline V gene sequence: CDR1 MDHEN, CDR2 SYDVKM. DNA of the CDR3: TGTGCCAGCAGCCTAGCCGGGATAACAGGGGGCTCCTATAACTATGGCTACACCTTC. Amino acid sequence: CASSLAGITGGSYNYGYTF.

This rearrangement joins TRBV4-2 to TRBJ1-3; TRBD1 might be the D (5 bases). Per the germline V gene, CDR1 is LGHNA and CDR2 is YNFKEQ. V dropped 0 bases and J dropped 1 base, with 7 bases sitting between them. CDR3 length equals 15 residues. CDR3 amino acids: CASSQDRVSGNTIYF. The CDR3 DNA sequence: TGTGCCAGCAGCCAAGACAGGGTTTCTGGAAACACCATATATTTT.

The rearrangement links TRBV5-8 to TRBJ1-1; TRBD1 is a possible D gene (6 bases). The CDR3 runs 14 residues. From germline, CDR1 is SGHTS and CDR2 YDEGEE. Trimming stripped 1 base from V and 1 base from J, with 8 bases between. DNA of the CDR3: TGTGCCAGCAGCTTGTACAGGGCGAACACTGAAGCTTTCTTT. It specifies CASSLYRANTEAFF.

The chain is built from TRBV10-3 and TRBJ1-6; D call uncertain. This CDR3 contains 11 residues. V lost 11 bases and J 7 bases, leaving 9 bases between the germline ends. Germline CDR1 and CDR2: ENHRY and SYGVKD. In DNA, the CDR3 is TGTGCCTCTGGCCAGAATTCACCCCTCCACTTT. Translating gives CASGQNSPLHF.

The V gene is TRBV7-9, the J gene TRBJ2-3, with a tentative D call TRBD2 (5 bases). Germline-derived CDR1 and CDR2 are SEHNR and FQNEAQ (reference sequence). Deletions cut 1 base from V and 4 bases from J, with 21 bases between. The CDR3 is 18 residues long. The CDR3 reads CASSLGSGETAKADTQYF. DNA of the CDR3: TGTGCCAGCAGCTTAGGGTCCGGGGAGACCGCGAAGGCAGATACGCAGTATTTT. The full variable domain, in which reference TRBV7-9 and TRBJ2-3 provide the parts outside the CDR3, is DTGVSQNPRHKITKRGQNVTFRCDPISEHNRLYWYRQTLGQGPEFLTYFQNEAQLEKSRLLSDRFSAERPKGSFSTLEIQRTEQGDSAMYLCASSLGSGETAKADTQYFGPGTRLTVL.

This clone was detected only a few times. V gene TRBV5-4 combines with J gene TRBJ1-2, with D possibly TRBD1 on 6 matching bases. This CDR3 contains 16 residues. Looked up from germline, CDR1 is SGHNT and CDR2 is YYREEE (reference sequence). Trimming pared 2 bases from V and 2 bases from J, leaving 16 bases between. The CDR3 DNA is TGTGCCAGCAGCTTAGGAAACAGGGTCATCAACTATGGCTACACCTTC. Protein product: CASSLGNRVINYGYTF.

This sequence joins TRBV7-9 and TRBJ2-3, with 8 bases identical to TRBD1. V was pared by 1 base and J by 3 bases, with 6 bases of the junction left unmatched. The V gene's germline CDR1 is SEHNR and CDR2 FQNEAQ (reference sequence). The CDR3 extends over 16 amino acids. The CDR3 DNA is TGTGCCAGCAGCTTAGGGCAGGGGGCAGGTACAGATACGCAGTATTTT. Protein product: CASSLGQGAGTDTQYF. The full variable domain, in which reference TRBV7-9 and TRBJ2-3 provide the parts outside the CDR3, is DTGVSQNPRHKITKRGQNVTFRCDPISEHNRLYWYRQTLGQGPEFLTYFQNEAQLEKSRLLSDRFSAERPKGSFSTLEIQRTEQGDSAMYLCASSLGQGAGTDTQYFGPGTRLTVL.

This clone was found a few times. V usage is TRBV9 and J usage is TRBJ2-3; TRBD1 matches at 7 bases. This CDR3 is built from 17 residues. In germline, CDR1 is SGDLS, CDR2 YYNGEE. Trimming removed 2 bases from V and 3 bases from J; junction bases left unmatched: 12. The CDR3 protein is CASSVEGTAIVTDTQYF. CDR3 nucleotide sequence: TGTGCCAGCAGCGTTGAGGGGACAGCTATAGTGACAGATACGCAGTATTTT.

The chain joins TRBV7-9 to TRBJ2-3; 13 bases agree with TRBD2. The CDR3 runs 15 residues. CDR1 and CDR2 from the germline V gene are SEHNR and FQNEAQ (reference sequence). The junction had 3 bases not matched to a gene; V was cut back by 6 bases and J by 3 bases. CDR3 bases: TGTGCCAGCAGTCAGGGACTAGCGGGAACAGATACGCAGTATTTT. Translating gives CASSQGLAGTDTQYF.

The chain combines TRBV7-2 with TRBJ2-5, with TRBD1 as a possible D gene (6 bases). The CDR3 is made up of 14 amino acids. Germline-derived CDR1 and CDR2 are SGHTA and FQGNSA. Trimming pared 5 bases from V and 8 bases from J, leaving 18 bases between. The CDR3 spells CASSGGSDFITQYF. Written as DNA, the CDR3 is TGTGCCAGCAGCGGGGGCTCGGACTTTATAACCCAGTACTTC.

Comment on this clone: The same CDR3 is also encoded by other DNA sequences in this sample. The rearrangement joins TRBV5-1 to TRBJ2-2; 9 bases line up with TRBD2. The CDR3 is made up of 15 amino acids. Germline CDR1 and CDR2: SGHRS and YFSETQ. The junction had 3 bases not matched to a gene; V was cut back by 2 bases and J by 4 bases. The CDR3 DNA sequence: TGCGCCAGCAGCTTTAGGCGGGAGGGCACCGGGGAGCTGTTTTTT. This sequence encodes CASSFRREGTGELFF.

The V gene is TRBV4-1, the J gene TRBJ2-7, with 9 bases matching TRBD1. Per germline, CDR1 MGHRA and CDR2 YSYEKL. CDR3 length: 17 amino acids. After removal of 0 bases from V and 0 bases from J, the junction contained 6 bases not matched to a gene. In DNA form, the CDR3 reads TGCGCCAGCAGCCAAGATCCGGGACAGGGAAGCTCCTACGAGCAGTACTTC. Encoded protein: CASSQDPGQGSSYEQYF.